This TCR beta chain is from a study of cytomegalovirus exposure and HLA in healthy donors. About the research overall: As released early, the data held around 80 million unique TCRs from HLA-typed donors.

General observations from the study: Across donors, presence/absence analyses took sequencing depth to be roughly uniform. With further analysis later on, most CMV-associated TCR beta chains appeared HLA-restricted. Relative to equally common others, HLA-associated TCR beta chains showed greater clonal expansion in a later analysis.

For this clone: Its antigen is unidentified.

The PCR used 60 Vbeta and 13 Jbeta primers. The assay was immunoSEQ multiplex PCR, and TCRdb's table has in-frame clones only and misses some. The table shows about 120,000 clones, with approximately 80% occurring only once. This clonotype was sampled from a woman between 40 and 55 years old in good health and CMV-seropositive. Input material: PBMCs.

CDR3 DNA: TGTGCCAGCAGCTACCGGGACAGGGGAACTTCACCCCTCCACTTT. The encoded protein is CASSYRDRGTSPLHF. The V call is TRBV13, the J call TRBJ1-6, with 10 bases that match TRBD1. This CDR3 has 15 residues. CDR1 is PRHDT and CDR2 is FYEKMQ in the germline V gene (reference sequence). The trim removed 4 bases at V and 9 bases at J, leaving 6 bases unmatched.